The present T cell receptor beta chain was sequenced within a study of tumor-infiltrating lymphocytes in localized non-small cell lung cancer. Across the study: From each patient, both tumor and uninvolved lung, non-adjacent to tumor, were sampled. Overall study findings and caveats: Not all patients were TCR sequenced, owing to tissue quantity.

Trimming stripped 6 bases from V and 4 bases from J, with 12 bases between. The germline V gene has CDR1 SEHNR and CDR2 FQNEAQ (reference sequence). The CDR3 covers 13 residues. Produced via immunoSEQ multiplex PCR; TCRdb's table is partial and in-frame only. The repertoire holds about 9,200 clones, about 60% seen once, with roughly a tenth in the top ten. This clone is medium-sized (0.01 to 0.1%) in the sample. Its antigen is not known. The source material was uninvolved lung tissue not adjacent to the tumor. The sequence was obtained from a human donor with non-small cell lung cancer. The rearrangement uses TRBV7-9 and TRBJ1-2, with D uncertain. This CDR3 reads CASRDGLFYGYTF. Here the CDR3 DNA reads TGTGCCAGCAGGGACGGACTCTTCTATGGCTACACCTTC.